This T cell receptor (beta chain) was recovered during a study of blood T cells in healthy people across ages. Germline CDR1 reads MNHEY; CDR2 reads SVGAGI. The CDR3 has 14 amino acids. This clonotype was observed a handful of times. The authors ran a second PCR of 7 to 11 cycles using a sample-barcoded 5' primer and a J-beta primer mix. MiXCR was run by TCRdb on the 5' RACE reads, yielding one entry per CDR3 protein. The table includes about 1 million distinct CDR3 sequences, 40% to 55% detected once. Material: blood. V gene TRBV6-5 combines with J gene TRBJ2-4; TRBD1 agrees at 7 bases. The DNA end is a closer match to TRBJ2-7, so the J assignment may be wrong. This clonotype was sampled from a woman in her fifties or sixties in good health. CDR3 nucleotides: TGTGCCAGCAGTTACTCGGGACAGCTTTACGAGCAGTACTTC. Its translation: CASSYSGQLYEQYF.